This passage covers 20 T cell receptor beta chains from one sample sequenced in a study of read filtering for tumor transcriptome and immune sequencing. This library used about 360 ng RNA and molecular barcoded adaptors spanning alpha/delta and beta/gamma chains. Using its own MiXCR run on the reads, TCRdb lists one record per CDR3 protein. The table records about 19,000 distinct CDR3 sequences, 22% of them present only once. The sample was a population of CD138-negative cells sorted from bone marrow. The receptors stem from a donor at least 40 years old with multiple myeloma.

This clonotype has at least ten counts. The V gene is TRBV5-6, the J gene TRBJ2-2, with 8 bases aligning to TRBD2. Trimming removed 6 bases from V and 3 bases from J; junction bases left unmatched: 7. The CDR3 extends over 15 amino acids. CDR1 is SGHDT and CDR2 is YYEEEE in the germline V gene. CDR3 DNA: TGTGCCAGCATCTACCAGCGGGAGTACACCGGGGAGCTGTTTTTT. Translated: CASIYQREYTGELFF.

For this clonotype: With a much larger clone just one base away, this may be a read error. V gene TRBV24-1 combines with J gene TRBJ2-3; D not resolved. There are 18 residues in the CDR3. Germline V gene sequence: CDR1 KGHDR, CDR2 SFDVKD. The CDR3 sequence is CTTSDLQSWTQDGDTQYF. The DNA for the CDR3 is TGTACCACCAGTGATTTGCAATCCTGGACCCAAGACGGAGATACGCAGTATTTT.

This clonotype was found many times. The rearrangement links TRBV30 to TRBJ2-2, with 10 bases fitting TRBD2. The CDR3 contains 15 residues. The V gene's germline CDR1 is GTSNPN and CDR2 SVGIG (reference sequence). With V trimmed by 3 bases and J by 6 bases, 7 bases remained unmatched. Here the CDR3 reads CAWRGLAGVPGELFF. As DNA, the CDR3 is TGTGCCTGGAGGGGCCTAGCGGGAGTTCCCGGGGAGCTGTTTTTT.

To note about this clonotype: A much more abundant neighbour one base away suggests this may be a read error. The gene calls are TRBV3-1 and TRBJ2-1; D is tentatively TRBD1 or TRBD2 (7 bases each). This CDR3 comprises 14 residues. In germline, CDR1 is LGHDT, CDR2 YNNKEL (reference sequence). The chain's CDR3 is CASSQAGGANGQFF. CDR3 bases: TGTGCCAGCAGCCAGGCAGGGGGGGCCAATGGGCAGTTCTTC.

On this clonotype itself: One base away lies a much larger clone, so this may be a sequencing read error. The chain is built from TRBV5-1 and TRBJ2-7; TRBD1 matches at 9 bases. The CDR3 runs to 14 residues. Looked up from germline, CDR1 is SGHRS and CDR2 is YFSETQ. The DNA for the CDR3 is TGCGCCAGCAGCTTCCGGGACAGGGCCTGGGGGCAGCACTTC. It is translated as CASSFRDRAWGQHF.

There are many counts of this clonotype. The V call is TRBV10-3, the J call TRBJ1-2; 10 bases fit TRBD1. V lost 3 bases, J lost 5 bases, and 3 bases stayed unmatched. Germline V lookup: CDR1 ENHRY, CDR2 SYGVKD. The CDR3 has 14 residues. The CDR3 here is CAISDPDRGYGYTF. The CDR3 nucleotides are TGTGCCATCAGTGACCCGGACAGGGGGTATGGCTACACCTTC.

In its sample, this clonotype was seen many times. The chain carries TRBV28 and TRBJ2-5; 10 bases are shared with TRBD2. The CDR3 covers 15 residues. The germline CDR1 and CDR2 sequences are MDHEN and SYDVKM. The V gene end was trimmed by 3 bases and the J gene end by 4 bases; junction bases not matched to a gene: 5. CDR3 DNA sequence: TGTGCCAGCAGTTTCGCTCTAGCGGGAGCAGAGACCCAGTACTTC. This gives the protein CASSFALAGAETQYF. Based on the CDR3 plus reference TRBV28 and TRBJ2-5, the full variable domain is DVKVTQSSRYLVKRTGEKVFLECVQDMDHENMFWYRQDPGLGLRLIYFSYDVKMKEKGDIPEGYSVSREKKERFSLILESASTNQTSMYLCASSFALAGAETQYFGPGTRLLVL.

This clonotype was detected only a few times. The V call is TRBV6-2 or TRBV6-3, the J call TRBJ2-5; D is unclear. CDR3 size: 12 residues. Trimming removed 4 bases from V and 5 bases from J, with 8 bases in between. Germline CDR1 and CDR2: MNHEY and SVGEGT. As DNA, the CDR3 is TGTGCCAGCAGTTTTCTCCGGGAGACCCAGTACTTC. Its translation: CASSFLRETQYF.

This clonotype has only a few counts. The chain employs TRBV5-1 and TRBJ2-1, with D perhaps matching TRBD2 (6 bases). The V end was cut by 4 bases, the J end by 5 bases, with 7 bases between. Germline CDR1 is SGHRS and CDR2 is YFSETQ. CDR3 length: 12 amino acids. The CDR3 spells CASSTSHNEQFF. DNA for the CDR3: TGCGCCAGCAGCACTAGCCACAATGAGCAGTTCTTC. Combining the CDR3 with reference TRBV5-1 and TRBJ2-1 gives the whole variable domain KAGVTQTPRYLIKTRGQQVTLSCSPISGHRSVSWYQQTPGQGLQFLFEYFSETQRNKGNFPGRFSGRQFSNSRSEMNVSTLELGDSALYLCASSTSHNEQFFGPGTRLTVL.

This clonotype was seen once. Just one base apart from a much larger clone, this may be a read error. The genes are TRBV20-1 and TRBJ1-1, with 7 positions matching TRBD1. Per the germline V gene, CDR1 is DFQATT and CDR2 is SNEGSKA (reference sequence). The CDR3 contains 12 residues. The CDR3: CRIDRASTEAFF. Here the CDR3 DNA reads TGCAGGATCGACAGGGCGAGCACTGAAGCTTTCTTT.

There are a few counts of this clonotype. The chain has TRBV29-1 and TRBJ2-2; the match to TRBD2 covers 10 bases. Germline-derived CDR1 and CDR2 are SQVTM and ANQGSEA. This CDR3 is built from 15 residues. V lost 5 bases, J lost 4 bases, and 7 bases stayed unmatched. Written as DNA, the CDR3 is TGCAGCGTTCGGGCTAGCGGGAGCGGCACCGGGGAGCTGTTTTTT. It encodes CSVRASGSGTGELFF.

About this clonotype itself: A far larger clone is one nucleotide away, so this likely arose from a read error. V and J are TRBV6-5 and TRBJ2-2; TRBD1 matches at 7 bases. This CDR3 has 14 residues. Per the germline V gene, CDR1 is MNHEY and CDR2 is SVGAGI. CDR3 sequence reads: CAGSTGQDTGELFF. Here the CDR3 DNA reads TGTGCCGGCAGTACCGGACAGGACACCGGGGAGCTGTTTTTT.

This chain joins TRBV28 and TRBJ1-5; D not resolved. Looked up from germline, CDR1 is MDHEN and CDR2 is SYDVKM. The germline V and J ends were trimmed by 10 bases and 3 bases, with 13 bases remaining between them. CDR3 size: 13 residues. In DNA form, the CDR3 reads TGTGCCACCGAAGATTATATCAATCAGCCCCAGCATTTT. It translates to CATEDYINQPQHF. The full variable domain, completed using reference TRBV28 and TRBJ1-5, is DVKVTQSSRYLVKRTGEKVFLECVQDMDHENMFWYRQDPGLGLRLIYFSYDVKMKEKGDIPEGYSVSREKKERFSLILESASTNQTSMYLCATEDYINQPQHFGDGTRLSIL.

About this clonotype: This may stem from a read error, because a much larger clone lies one nucleotide away. J is TRBJ1-1 and V is TRBV27; possible D gene TRBD1, 5 bases. V was pared by 8 bases and J by 4 bases, with 20 bases between. This CDR3 has 15 amino acids. Germline CDR1 MNHEY, CDR2 SMNVEV (reference sequence). The DNA of the CDR3 is TGTGCCAGCGGTGTGGTTCAGGGTATGGCCACTGAAGCTTTCTTT. Protein product: CASGVVQGMATEAFF.

The gene calls are TRBV6-5 and TRBJ2-7, with 7 bases matching TRBD1. CDR1 and CDR2 from the germline V gene are MNHEY and SVGAGI. Germline trimming cut 8 bases from V and 4 bases from J; bases unmatched to any gene: 8. This CDR3 is built from 13 residues. The CDR3 region has the DNA TGTGCCAGCGGTGCCCGGGACAGATACGAGCAGTACTTC. It encodes CASGARDRYEQYF.

This clonotype showed up just a few times. The chain recombines TRBV5-1 with TRBJ1-5; D is unclear. CDR3 length: 13 amino acids. Germline loops: CDR1 SGHRS, CDR2 YFSETQ. Trimming stripped 1 base from V and 4 bases from J, with 6 bases between. CDR3 DNA sequence: TGCGCCAGCAGCTTGTCTCTTAATCAGCCCCAGCATTTT. Amino acid sequence: CASSLSLNQPQHF.

This clonotype was counted only a few times. Its ends do not fully match the called genes, so a read error is possible. This chain links TRBV5-1 with TRBJ2-4; 13 positions agree with TRBD2. CDR1 SGHRS and CDR2 YFSETQ come from the germline V gene. CDR3 length: 14 amino acids. The CDR3 sequence is CAGRWTSGSIIQYF. CDR3 DNA: TGCGCCGGCAGATGGACTAGCGGGAGCATCATTCAGTACTTC. Based on the CDR3 plus reference TRBV5-1 and TRBJ2-4, the full variable domain is KAGVTQTPRYLIKTRGQQVTLSCSPISGHRSVSWYQQTPGQGLQFLFEYFSETQRNKGNFPGRFSGRQFSNSRSEMNVSTLELGDSALYLCAGRWTSGSIIQYFGAGTRLSVL.

The rearrangement joins TRBV20-1 to TRBJ1-1; 10 nucleotides line up with TRBD1. J gave up 3 bases and V 3 bases, and 16 bases lay outside the gene matches. Germline V gene sequence: CDR1 DFQATT, CDR2 SNEGSKA (reference sequence). This CDR3 has 18 amino acids. CDR3 sequence (DNA): TGCAGTGCTAGCCTGTCCGGGACAGGGGCGTTTTGGGACACTGAAGCTTTCTTT. This codes for CSASLSGTGAFWDTEAFF.

The genes are TRBV7-2 and TRBJ2-3, with TRBD2 matching over 9 bases. The V gene's germline CDR1 is SGHTA and CDR2 FQGNSA. CDR3 length equals 16 residues. V dropped 4 bases and J dropped 0; count of bases not matched to a gene: 5. The CDR3, as DNA: TGTGCCAGCAGCTCGAGACTAGCGGCTAGCACAGATACGCAGTATTTT. It is translated as CASSSRLAASTDTQYF.

The rearrangement uses TRBV6-1 and TRBJ2-1; perhaps TRBD2 as D (6 bases). CDR3 length equals 15 residues. Germline CDR1 reads MNHNS; CDR2 reads SASEGT. Trimming took 7 bases from V and 5 from J, leaving 18 bases between them. CDR3 region: CASIKTGGVNNEQFF. The CDR3 DNA reads as TGTGCCAGCATCAAAACGGGCGGGGTAAACAATGAGCAGTTCTTC.